This is a list of T cell receptor beta chains from one sample in a study of T cell repertoires in cytomegalovirus infection. TCRdb ran MiXCR on the reads and lists one entry per CDR3 protein. The sample holds about 130,000 distinct CDR3 sequences, roughly 9% seen once. The sample comprised PBMCs. These receptors were taken from a human donor in good health (CMV status not recorded). Some clones in this sample may be carry-over from other donors' samples. The CDR3 runs from the conserved cysteine through the conserved F or W. The D gene is left open where the match is weak. Some rows have no size entry. The others give once, few or many, or a class for an expanded clone.

clone_size d_call cdr3_length j_call v_call cdr3_nt cdr3_aa
many NA 14 TRBJ2-2 TRBV2 TGTGCCAGCAGTGAAGCCCGGCCCACCGGGGAGCTGTTTTTT CASSEARPTGELFF
many NA 13 TRBJ1-2 TRBV12-3/TRBV12-4 TGTGCCAGCAGTTCTGGGCCGTCGGATGGCTACACCTTC CASSSGPSDGYTF
NA NA 16 TRBJ1-2 TRBV2 TGTGCCAGCAGTGAAGCGAGGCGGGTTAAGGACTATGGCTACACCTTC CASSEARRVKDYGYTF
few TRBD1 12 TRBJ2-3 TRBV20-1 TGCAGTGCTATACAGGGGACCCATACGCAGTATTTT CSAIQGTHTQYF
NA TRBD2 15 TRBJ2-3 TRBV12-3/TRBV12-4 TGTGCCAGCAGTTTCCCGCCAAGCGGGGGGGTCGCGCAGTATTTT CASSFPPSGGVAQYF
many NA 13 TRBJ1-2 TRBV12-3/TRBV12-4 TGTGCCAGCAGTTTGGGGGGGGCCTTTGGCTACACCTTC CASSLGGAFGYTF
few NA 17 TRBJ2-1 TRBV29-1 TGCAGCGTTTCTAGGATTAGGTGGGGCGCACCACACAATGAGCAGTTCTTC CSVSRIRWGAPHNEQFF
NA TRBD1 14 TRBJ1-3 TRBV6-5 TGTGCCAGCCTTGACAGGGGCACTGGAAACACCATATATTTT CASLDRGTGNTIYF
many NA 15 TRBJ2-7 TRBV7-2 TGTGCCAGCAGCCCCCGCCCTCCGTTTCAGGGCGAGCAGTACTTC CASSPRPPFQGEQYF
many TRBD1 17 TRBJ1-1 TRBV6-5 TGTGCCAGCAGTTACTCCTCCGGGACAGGGGGCTCGGCTGAAGCTTTCTTT CASSYSSGTGGSAEAFF
many NA 15 TRBJ1-5 TRBV7-8 TGTGCCAGCAGCTTAGATGGGACATCCATGTGGCCCCAGCATTTT CASSLDGTSMWPQHF
many NA 11 TRBJ2-7 TRBV2 TGTGCCAGCAGTGAAAGGTACGAGCAGTACTTC CASSERYEQYF
many NA 15 TRBJ2-1 TRBV7-9 TGTGCCAGCAGCCCTGGCTTGACCGTGGACAATGAGCAGTTCTTC CASSPGLTVDNEQFF
NA TRBD1 15 TRBJ2-5 TRBV18 TGTGCCAGCTCCCCCATGACAGGGGGCCAAGAGACCCAGTACTTC CASSPMTGGQETQYF
many NA 15 TRBJ2-2 TRBV5-1 TGCGCCAGCAGCTTAACCGGGGTGAACACCGGGGAGCTGTTTTTT CASSLTGVNTGELFF
many NA 15 TRBJ2-1 TRBV5-8 TGTGCCAGCAGCTGGGAGCTTAGCTCCTACAATGAGCAGTTCTTC CASSWELSSYNEQFF
few TRBD1 16 TRBJ2-5 TRBV28 TGTGCCAGCAGTTTATGGAGGGACAGGGGGCAGGAGACCCAGTACTTC CASSLWRDRGQETQYF
NA TRBD1 18 TRBJ1-1 TRBV20-1 TGCAGTGCTAGAGGTAAACCAGAGGACAGGGGACCGAACACTGAAGCTTTCTTT CSARGKPEDRGPNTEAFF
few NA 14 TRBJ2-3 TRBV29-1 TGCAGCGTTGTACACCCAACCCACACAGATACGCAGTATTTT CSVVHPTHTDTQYF
few NA 14 TRBJ2-3 TRBV20-1 TGCAGTGCTGGGCCGGGACCTCCCGAGTATACGCAGTATTTT CSAGPGPPEYTQYF
many NA 16 TRBJ2-1 TRBV4-1 TGCGCCAGCAGCCAAGAAACAGGCCCGCCCGGTGATGAGCAGTTCTTC CASSQETGPPGDEQFF
NA NA 12 TRBJ1-1 TRBV25-1 TGTGCCAGCAGTGAACAGGGCTTTAAAGCTTTCTTT CASSEQGFKAFF
few NA 14 TRBJ1-1 TRBV6-5 TGTGCCAGCAGTTACTCGGGCAGGGTGACTGAAGCTTTCTTT CASSYSGRVTEAFF
many TRBD2 14 TRBJ2-1 TRBV29-1 TGCAGCGCATGGGGGACTAGCGGGAACAATGAGCAGTTCTTC CSAWGTSGNNEQFF
many NA 13 TRBJ1-1 TRBV5-5 TGTGCCAGCAGGACAGACATGAACACTGAAGCTTTCTTT CASRTDMNTEAFF
few NA 15 TRBJ2-6 TRBV19 TGTGCCAGTAGTATGCGGGCCTCTGGGGCCAACGTCCTGACTTTC CASSMRASGANVLTF
many TRBD2 14 TRBJ2-5 TRBV29-1 TGCAGCGCCCACGGGGGGGCGGTCGAAGAGACCCAGTACTTC CSAHGGAVEETQYF